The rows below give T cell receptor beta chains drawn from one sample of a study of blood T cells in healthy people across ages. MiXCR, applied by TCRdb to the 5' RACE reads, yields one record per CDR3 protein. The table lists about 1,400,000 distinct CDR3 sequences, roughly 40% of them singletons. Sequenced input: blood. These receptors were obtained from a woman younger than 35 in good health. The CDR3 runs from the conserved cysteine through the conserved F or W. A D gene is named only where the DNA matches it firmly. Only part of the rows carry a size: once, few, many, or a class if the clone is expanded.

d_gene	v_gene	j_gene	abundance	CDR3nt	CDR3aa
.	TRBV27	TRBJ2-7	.	TGTGCCGGCAGTTTATCGAGCCTAGAACCGGGCGAGCAGTACTTC	CAGSLSSLEPGEQYF
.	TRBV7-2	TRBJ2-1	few	TGTGCCAGCAGCTTAGGTCTCACCAGGGCCAGCAACAATGAGCGGTTCTTC	CASSLGLTRASNNERFF
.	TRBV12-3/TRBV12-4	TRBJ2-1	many	TGTGCCAGCAGTTTAGGGGGGCCGGGGAATGAGCAGTTCTTC	CASSLGGPGNEQFF
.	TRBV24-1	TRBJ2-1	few	TGTGCCACCAGTGATTTAACAGGGAGGCCTGAGCAGTTCTTC	CATSDLTGRPEQFF
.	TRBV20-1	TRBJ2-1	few	TGCAGTGCGCGCGGGCCGGCGGGGACGGGATACAATGAGCAGTTCTTC	CSARGPAGTGYNEQFF
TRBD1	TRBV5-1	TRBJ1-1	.	TGCGCCAGCAGCCAACAGGGGGCGAGCACTGAAGCTTTCTTT	CASSQQGASTEAFF
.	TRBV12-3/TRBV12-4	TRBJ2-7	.	TGTGCCAGCACCCCCACGCAGGTGGGGGGCCTGGACGAGCAGTACTTC	CASTPTQVGGLDEQYF
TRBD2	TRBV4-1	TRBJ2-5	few	TGCGCCAGCAGCCCTCATGGGAGGGGCGGGAGTGAAGAGACCCAGTACTTC	CASSPHGRGGSEETQYF
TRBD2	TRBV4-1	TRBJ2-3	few	TGCGCCAGCAGCCAAGGGACTAGCGGGAGAGCTGAAGGAGATACGCAGTATTTT	CASSQGTSGRAEGDTQYF
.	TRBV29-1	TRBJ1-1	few	TGCAGCGGGTGGTCTGGCGACACTGAAGCTTTCTTT	CSGWSGDTEAFF
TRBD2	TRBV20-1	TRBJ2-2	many	TGCAGTGCTAGCCCTGGACTAGCGGGTCTGAACACCGGGGAGCTGTTTTTT	CSASPGLAGLNTGELFF
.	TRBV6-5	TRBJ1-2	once	TGTGCCAGCAGTTATTCGGCACTCCTTAACTATGGCTACACCTTC	CASSYSALLNYGYTF
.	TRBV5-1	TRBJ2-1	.	TGCGCCAGCAGCTTAGGGGAGCCCCCTCCGTACGAGCAGTTCTTC	CASSLGEPPPYEQFF
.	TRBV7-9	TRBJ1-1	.	TGTGCCAGCAGCTTAGCGATCCCAGGGTCATCTGAAGCTTTCTTT	CASSLAIPGSSEAFF
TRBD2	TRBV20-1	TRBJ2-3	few	TGCAGTGCCCCCCCGGGACTAGCGGGCCTGAGCACAGATACGCAGTATTTT	CSAPPGLAGLSTDTQYF
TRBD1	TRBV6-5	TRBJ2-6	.	TGTGCCAGCAGTTACTCTACAAGGACAGGACGAGGTCCTGGGGCCAACGTCCTGACTTTC	CASSYSTRTGRGPGANVLTF
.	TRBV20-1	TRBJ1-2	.	TGCAGTGCTAGAAAAACTTCACCAGGCTACACCTTC	CSARKTSPGYTF
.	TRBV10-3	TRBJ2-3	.	TGTGCCATCAGTGAGTCAGGGCCGAACACAGATACGCAGTATTTT	CAISESGPNTDTQYF
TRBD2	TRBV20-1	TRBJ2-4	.	TGCAGTGCTGTACTAGGGGGACTAGTGGGAGAGCAGTACTTC	CSAVLGGLVGEQYF
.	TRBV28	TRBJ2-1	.	TGTGCCAGCAGTTTCGCGCAGTACAATGAGCAGTTCTTC	CASSFAQYNEQFF
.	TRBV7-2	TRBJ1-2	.	TGTGCCAGCAGCCTACATCGGCAGGGGTGGTATGGCTACACCTTC	CASSLHRQGWYGYTF
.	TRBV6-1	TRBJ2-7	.	TGTGCCAGCAGTGAAAAGGTGGGGACTCGGACCTACGAGCAGTACTTC	CASSEKVGTRTYEQYF
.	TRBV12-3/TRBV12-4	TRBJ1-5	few	TGTGCCAGCAGTTTTTTGGGATACAATCAGCCCCAGCATTTT	CASSFLGYNQPQHF
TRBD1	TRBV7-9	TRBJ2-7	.	TGTGCCAGCAGCCCCCGGCCCGGACAGGGCCCCTACGAGCAGTACTTC	CASSPRPGQGPYEQYF
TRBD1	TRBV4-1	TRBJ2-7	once	TGCGCCAGCAGCCAAGTAACAGGGGCGGGCTACGAGCAGTACTTC	CASSQVTGAGYEQYF
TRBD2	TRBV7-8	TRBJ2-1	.	TGTGCCAGCAGCTGGGGGGGTAGCGGGGGCTACAATGAGCAGTTCTTC	CASSWGGSGGYNEQFF
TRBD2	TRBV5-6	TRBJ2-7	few	TGTGCCAGCAGCTTGAGGAGGGTAGCGGGAGTCGAGCAGTACTTC	CASSLRRVAGVEQYF
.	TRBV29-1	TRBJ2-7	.	TGCAGCGCCGTGCGAGTTACCAGTGCCCAGTACTTC	CSAVRVTSAQYF
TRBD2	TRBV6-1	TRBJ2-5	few	TGTGCCAGCAGTGAACAGGCTAGCGGCCAAGAGACCCAGTACTTC	CASSEQASGQETQYF
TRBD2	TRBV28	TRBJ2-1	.	TGTGCCAGCAGTCCCCCCAGCACTAGCGGATCCGACAATGAGCAGTTCTTC	CASSPPSTSGSDNEQFF
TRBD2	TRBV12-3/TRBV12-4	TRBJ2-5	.	TGTGCCAGCAGGGCGGGGGGGAAGGGGGGACGAAGAGAGACCCAGTACTTC	CASRAGGKGGRRETQYF
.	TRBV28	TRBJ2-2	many	TGTGCCAGCAGTTTAGGGGGCGGCACCGGGGAGCTGTTTTTT	CASSLGGGTGELFF
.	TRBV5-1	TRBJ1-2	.	TGCGCCAGCAGCCTCACCCAAATCGCAGGGACTAACTATGGCTACACCTTC	CASSLTQIAGTNYGYTF
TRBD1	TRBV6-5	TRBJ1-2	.	TGTGCCAGCAGTTACTCGATAACAGGGGACAACTATGGCTACACCTTC	CASSYSITGDNYGYTF
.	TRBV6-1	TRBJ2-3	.	TGTGCCGGCAGTGAACAACCGGGACCCACCGGAGATACGCAGTATTTT	CAGSEQPGPTGDTQYF